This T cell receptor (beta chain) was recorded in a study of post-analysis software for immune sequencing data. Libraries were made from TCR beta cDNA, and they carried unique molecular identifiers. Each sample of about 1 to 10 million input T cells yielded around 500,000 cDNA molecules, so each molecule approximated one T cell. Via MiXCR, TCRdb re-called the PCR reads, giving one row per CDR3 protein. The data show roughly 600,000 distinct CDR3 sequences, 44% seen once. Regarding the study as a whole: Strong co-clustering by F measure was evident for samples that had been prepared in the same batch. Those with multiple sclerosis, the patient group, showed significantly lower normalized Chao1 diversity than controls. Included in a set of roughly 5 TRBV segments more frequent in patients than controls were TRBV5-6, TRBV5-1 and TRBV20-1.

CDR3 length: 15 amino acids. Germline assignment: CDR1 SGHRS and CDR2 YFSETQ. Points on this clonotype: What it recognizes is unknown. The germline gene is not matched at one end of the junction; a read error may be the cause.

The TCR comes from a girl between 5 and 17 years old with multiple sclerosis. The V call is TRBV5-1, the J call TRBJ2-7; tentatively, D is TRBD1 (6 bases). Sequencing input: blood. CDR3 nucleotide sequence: TGCGTCAGCAGCTCCGAACCCCAAGAGGGGGACGAGCAGTACTTC. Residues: CVSSSEPQEGDEQYF.